This T cell receptor (beta chain) was identified in a study of neurological immune-mediated disorders. Synthesis of cDNA used 5'RACE (with 10-nucleotide random UMIs). A single record per CDR3 protein comes from TCRdb applying MiXCR to the 5' RACE reads. The profile covers approximately 24,000 distinct CDR3 sequences, with 13% appearing a single time and under 20% taken by the ten largest. CDR3 length equals 14 residues. V was clipped by 6 bases and J by 6 bases; unmatched bases: 10. Notes on the study in general: The expanded clones of different subjects shared no CDR3 amino acid sequences (suggesting private repertoires in all groups). Falling below healthy controls, multiple sclerosis showed the least TCR clonal expansion, while HTLV-1-associated myelopathy showed the most.

A note on this clonotype: Its antigen is undetermined.

The material sequenced was PBMCs. The receptor was derived from a woman between 40 and 50 years old with HTLV-1-associated myelopathy (HAM/TSP). This rearrangement joins TRBV12-3 or TRBV12-4 to TRBJ1-1; 7 positions agree with TRBD1. In nucleotides, the CDR3 is TGTGCCAGCAGCACCGATAGGGGGCAAGCTGAAGCTTTCTTT. As protein: CASSTDRGQAEAFF.